This T cell receptor beta chain was identified during a study of identical twins. Study conclusions and caveats: With monozygotic twins, out-of-frame TCR alpha sharing exceeded what models estimated.

For this clonotype: The antigen remains undetermined.

Only healthy Caucasians were enrolled as donors. In TCRdb, the 5' RACE reads were re-called with MiXCR into one record per CDR3 protein. The sample records hundreds of thousands of distinct CDR3 sequences, 6% to 9% being singletons. The CDR3 extends over 15 amino acids. Germline V gene data show CDR1 as SGHTA and CDR2 as FQGNSA. With 2 bases removed from V and 4 bases from J, the gap between germline ends came to 12 bases. These data also formed part of another study, on yellow fever vaccine responses in identical twins.

The sequencing input was memory (CD45RO+) T cells sorted from blood. The V call is TRBV7-2, the J call TRBJ1-3, with a weak D call TRBD1 (5 bases). The sequence was collected from a woman between 18 and 29 years old in good health. This chain's CDR3 is CASSLSAGQGNTIYF. The CDR3 DNA reads as TGTGCCAGCAGCTTAAGCGCGGGGCAGGGAAACACCATATATTTT. Drawing the rest from reference TRBV7-2 and TRBJ1-3, the complete variable domain is GAGVSQSPSNKVTEKGKDVELRCDPISGHTALYWYRQSLGQGLEFLIYFQGNSAPDKSGLPSDRFSAERTGGSVSTLTIQRTQQEDSAVYLCASSLSAGQGNTIYFGEGSWLTVV.